The 23 T cell receptor beta chains below come from one sample, sequenced in a study of ipilimumab plus nivolumab after autologous stem cell transplantation. Generated by immunoSEQ multiplex PCR, the TCRdb table keeps only in-frame clones and is missing some. The sample shows about 16,000 clones, 81% of them seen only once. Sequencing was performed on PBMCs, taken in a trial of ipilimumab plus nivolumab as post-transplant consolidation. These receptors were taken from a male donor with diffuse large B-cell lymphoma.

The rearrangement uses TRBV5-5 and TRBJ2-7, with D possibly matching TRBD2 (5 bases). The CDR3 loop spans 15 amino acids. Germline V gene data show CDR1 as SGHKS and CDR2 as YYEKEE (reference sequence). Trimming took off 0 bases at V and 3 bases at J, with 13 bases between the two ends. CDR3 in amino acids: CASSLAGNRVYEQYF. Here the CDR3 DNA reads TGTGCCAGCAGCTTGGCCGGGAATAGGGTCTACGAGCAGTACTTC. Full variable domain (missing parts from reference TRBV5-5 and TRBJ2-7): DAGVTQSPTHLIKTRGQQVTLRCSPISGHKSVSWYQQVLGQGPQFIFQYYEKEERGRGNFPDRFSARQFPNYSSELNVNALLLGDSALYLCASSLAGNRVYEQYFGPGTRLTVT.

The V and J genes are TRBV5-1 and TRBJ2-3; either TRBD1 or TRBD2 may fit D (6 bases each). Trimming pared 0 bases from V and 2 bases from J, leaving 13 bases between. The CDR3 extends over 16 amino acids. Germline lookup yields CDR1 SGHRS and CDR2 YFSETQ. The CDR3 loop is CASSLASGAYTDTQYF. Here the CDR3 DNA reads TGCGCCAGCAGCTTGGCTTCGGGGGCGTACACAGATACGCAGTATTTT.

DNA of the CDR3: TGTGCCAGCAGTTTAGCGTTACGGGCTAATGAGCAGTTCTTC. Its translation: CASSLALRANEQFF. The chain has TRBV27 and TRBJ2-1; D is unclear. The germline V and J ends were trimmed by 2 bases and 7 bases, with 12 bases remaining between them. Germline assignment: CDR1 MNHEY and CDR2 SMNVEV (reference sequence). The CDR3 consists of 14 residues.

J is TRBJ2-5 and V is TRBV6-4, with TRBD1 matching 7 bases. The CDR3 loop spans 12 amino acids. The J segment lost 5 bases and the V segment lost 10 bases, leaving 7 bases of the junction unmatched. The germline V gene has CDR1 MRHNA and CDR2 SNTAGT. CDR3 nucleotide sequence: TGTGCCAACCTCCCGGGACAGGAGACCCAGTACTTC. Amino acids: CANLPGQETQYF.

The rearrangement uses TRBV27 and TRBJ2-1; D is tentatively TRBD1 or TRBD2 (6 bases each). V dropped 5 bases and J dropped 10 bases, with 15 bases sitting between them. Germline assignment: CDR1 MNHEY and CDR2 SMNVEV (reference sequence). This CDR3 comprises 13 residues. The CDR3: CASSPRRRGEQFF. Here the CDR3 DNA reads TGTGCCAGCAGTCCTCGAAGGAGGGGGGAGCAGTTCTTC.

The chain links TRBV2 to TRBJ2-1; 10 bases are shared with TRBD2. The CDR3 covers 15 residues. Germline values: CDR1 SNHLY, CDR2 FYNNEI. Germline trimming cut 7 bases from V and 4 bases from J; bases unmatched to any gene: 7. CDR3 nucleotide sequence: TGTGCCAGCATTCTCACTAGCGGGATTTACAATGAGCAGTTCTTC. Translating gives CASILTSGIYNEQFF.

The chain couples TRBV14 to TRBJ2-4; D gene ambiguous. The germline V and J ends were trimmed by 6 bases and 0 bases, with 9 bases remaining between them. Germline assignment: CDR1 SGHDN and CDR2 FVKESK. CDR3 length: 14 amino acids. Written as DNA, the CDR3 is TGTGCCAGCAGTCCCTTATTAGCCAAAAACATTCAGTACTTC. Residues: CASSPLLAKNIQYF.

The rearrangement joins TRBV7-9 to TRBJ1-1, with D possibly TRBD1 on 6 matching bases. This CDR3 region has 14 residues. CDR1 is SEHNR and CDR2 is FQNEAQ in the germline V gene (reference sequence). The V and J ends lost 2 bases and 10 bases respectively, with 17 bases between them. CDR3 sequence: CASSLMGTPIGAFF. The CDR3 nucleotides are TGTGCCAGCAGCTTAATGGGGACACCAATTGGAGCTTTCTTT.

The chain combines TRBV5-4 with TRBJ2-7; D tentatively reads TRBD1 or TRBD2 (5 bases each). Per the germline V gene, CDR1 is SGHNT and CDR2 is YYREEE (reference sequence). The CDR3 totals 13 residues. V lost 4 bases and J lost 3, with 11 bases in between. The CDR3 nucleotides are TGTGCCAGCAGCCCCCGGGACCACTACGAGCAGTACTTC. It specifies CASSPRDHYEQYF.

The V and J genes are TRBV18 and TRBJ2-3, with 9 bases lining up with TRBD2. The CDR3 has 16 amino acids. Trimming cost V 1 base and J 4 bases; bases outside gene matches: 6. CDR1 KGHSH and CDR2 LQKENI come from the germline V gene. The CDR3 DNA follows: TGTGCCAGCTCACCACTTTCTAGCGGGACTTCAGATACGCAGTATTTT. Its protein product is CASSPLSSGTSDTQYF.

This clone was picked up one time. J is TRBJ1-3 and V is TRBV6-6, with TRBD1 identical over 8 bases. V dropped 5 bases and J dropped 8; count of bases not matched to a gene: 5. The CDR3 is 13 amino acids. The germline V gene has CDR1 MNHNY and CDR2 SVGAGI (reference sequence). CDR3 sequence reads: CASSQQGGHTIYF. DNA of the CDR3: TGTGCCAGCAGTCAACAGGGGGGGCACACCATATATTTT.

This clone was detected once. J is TRBJ2-1 and V is TRBV11-3; D is unresolved. The CDR3 is 15 residues long. The V and J ends lost 6 bases and 6 bases respectively, with 18 bases between them. Germline CDR1 SGHNT, CDR2 YENEEA. CDR3 region: CASSPPYGWSNEQFF. CDR3 DNA: TGTGCCAGCAGTCCCCCATATGGGTGGAGCAATGAGCAGTTCTTC.

V is TRBV7-8 and J is TRBJ1-1; 11 bases are a match to TRBD1. This CDR3 contains 15 residues. V shed 5 bases and J 5 bases; nucleotides not matched to a gene: 7. Germline V lookup: CDR1 SGHVS, CDR2 FQNEAQ. The CDR3 DNA is TGTGCCAGCAGCCCCTGGGACAGGGGGTTGACTGAAGCTTTCTTT. This gives the protein CASSPWDRGLTEAFF.

This clone was observed once. The V call is TRBV2, the J call TRBJ2-7, with a tentative D call TRBD2 (6 bases). This CDR3 has 16 amino acids. Germline CDR1 and CDR2: SNHLY and FYNNEI. Trimming took off 0 bases at V and 3 bases at J, with 15 bases between the two ends. DNA for the CDR3: TGTGCCAGCAGTGAAGCTTTGATTAGCGGACACTACGAGCAGTACTTC. Amino acid sequence: CASSEALISGHYEQYF. Together with reference TRBV2 and TRBJ2-7, the CDR3 gives the full variable domain: EPEVTQTPSHQVTQMGQEVILRCVPISNHLYFYWYRQILGQKVEFLVSFYNNEISEKSEIFDDQFSVERPDGSNFTLKIRSTKLEDSAMYFCASSEALISGHYEQYFGPGTRLTVT.

The chain joins TRBV29-1 to TRBJ2-7; a weak D match, TRBD1 (8 bases). The CDR3 sequence is 13 residues long. CDR1 is SQVTM and CDR2 is ANQGSEA in the germline V gene. Deletions cut 5 bases from V and 3 bases from J, with 14 bases between. In DNA form, the CDR3 reads TGCAGCGTTAGGACAGGGAGGGGCTACGAGCAGTACTTC. Amino acid sequence: CSVRTGRGYEQYF.

This chain connects TRBV7-2 to TRBJ1-2; 8 nucleotides line up with TRBD1. The CDR3 spans 15 residues. Germline V lookup: CDR1 SGHTA, CDR2 FQGNSA. Losses at the gene ends were 4 bases for V and 5 bases for J; bases not matched to a gene: 9. The CDR3 loop reads CASSYQATGEYGYTF. Written as DNA, the CDR3 is TGTGCCAGCAGCTACCAGGCGACAGGGGAATATGGCTACACCTTC. Based on the CDR3 plus reference TRBV7-2 and TRBJ1-2, the full variable domain is GAGVSQSPSNKVTEKGKDVELRCDPISGHTALYWYRQSLGQGLEFLIYFQGNSAPDKSGLPSDRFSAERTGGSVSTLTIQRTQQEDSAVYLCASSYQATGEYGYTFGSGTRLTVV.

The chain links TRBV5-1 to TRBJ2-3; unclear D gene. Trimming pared 2 bases from V and 3 bases from J, leaving 10 bases between. The germline V gene has CDR1 SGHRS and CDR2 YFSETQ. CDR3 length: 14 residues. The CDR3, as DNA: TGCGCCAGCAGCTTACGGTGGCAGACAGATACGCAGTATTTT. Protein: CASSLRWQTDTQYF.

This chain joins TRBV4-2 and TRBJ2-3; D remains unclear. The CDR3 is 16 amino acids. The germline gives CDR1 LGHNA, CDR2 YNFKEQ. Trimming removed 0 bases at V and 1 base at J, with 11 bases between. The CDR3 bases are TGTGCCAGCAGCCAAGAGTCCCCCCCCCGCACAGATACGCAGTATTTT. This encodes CASSQESPPRTDTQYF.

The V and J genes are TRBV11-2 and TRBJ2-1; D not resolved. The CDR3 loop spans 13 amino acids. CDR1 is SGHAT and CDR2 is FQNNGV in the germline V gene. Trimming took off 2 bases at V and 8 bases at J, with 10 bases between the two ends. Here the CDR3 reads CASSLSYDDEQFF. The CDR3 coding sequence is TGTGCCAGCAGCTTAAGCTATGACGATGAGCAGTTCTTC. Full variable domain (missing parts from reference TRBV11-2 and TRBJ2-1): EAGVAQSPRYKIIEKRQSVAFWCNPISGHATLYWYQQILGQGPKLLIQFQNNGVVDDSQLPKDRFSAERLKGVDSTLKIQPAKLEDSAVYLCASSLSYDDEQFFGPGTRLTVL.

This clone was seen a handful of times. This chain links TRBV5-1 with TRBJ2-3, with D uncertain. Germline V lookup: CDR1 SGHRS, CDR2 YFSETQ. This CDR3 spans 15 amino acids. V was shortened by 0 bases and J by 1 base, with 9 bases between the two germline ends. CDR3: CASSLGQTRTDTQYF. CDR3 nucleotides: TGCGCCAGCAGCTTGGGGCAGACCCGCACAGATACGCAGTATTTT.

V usage is TRBV7-3 and J usage is TRBJ1-3; 7 nucleotides align to TRBD1. The length of the CDR3 is 14 residues. V trimming: 5 bases; J trimming: 0 bases; junction bases outside the gene matches: 1. Germline V gene sequence: CDR1 SGHTA, CDR2 FQGTGA. CDR3 amino acids: CASSRQGSGNTIYF. The CDR3 DNA sequence: TGTGCCAGCAGCCGACAGGGCTCTGGAAACACCATATATTTT.

The chain is built from TRBV5-1 and TRBJ2-7, with D perhaps matching TRBD1 or TRBD2 (6 bases each). Trimming took off 5 bases at V and 6 bases at J, with 27 bases between the two ends. The germline V gene encodes CDR1 SGHRS and CDR2 YFSETQ. CDR3 length: 17 residues. The CDR3 bases are TGCGCCAGCAGTTTACAGGGTCTCCGCGGGATGATTGGCGAGCAGTACTTC. It codes for CASSLQGLRGMIGEQYF.

CDR3 loop: CASNVGDRGGTGELFF. The CDR3 coding sequence is TGTGCCAGCAATGTTGGGGACAGGGGTGGCACCGGGGAGCTGTTTTTT. The chain couples TRBV7-8 to TRBJ2-2, with 10 bases that match TRBD1. CDR1 is SGHVS and CDR2 is FQNEAQ in the germline V gene. The junction had 9 bases not matched to a gene; V was cut back by 7 bases and J by 4 bases. The CDR3 extends over 16 amino acids.